This TCR beta chain was obtained from a study of blood T cell repertoires in COVID-19. Turning to the study itself: The origin of the acute and convalescent COVID-19 samples was the United States, Italy and Spain. PBMCs, B-cell-depleted T cells, or T cells were the source of the cDNA or gDNA that made up the material.

Some clones are missing from TCRdb's copy, which holds only in-frame ones; the method was immunoSEQ multiplex PCR. The table records some 240,000 clones, 85% of them present only once. One Seattle source followed patients from active infection through their disease course. Germline V CDR1 and CDR2: SGHTA, FQGNSA. The CDR3 loop spans 19 amino acids. J lost 5 bases, V lost 0 bases, and 9 bases had no gene match. The receptor was derived from a woman aged 65 to 85 with COVID-19, enrolled during active disease. Sample: peripheral blood. The chain uses TRBV7-2 and TRBJ2-2; 13 bases line up with TRBD2. In DNA form, the CDR3 reads TGTGCCAGCAGCTTAGCAGCCCGACTAGCGGGAGGAGGGACCGGGGAGCTGTTTTTT. It is translated as CASSLAARLAGGGTGELFF.